These T cell receptor beta chains were read from a single sample in a study of cytomegalovirus exposure and HLA in healthy donors. Data came from immunoSEQ multiplex PCR; TCRdb stores just in-frame clones and leaves some out. Among under 200,000 clones listed, approximately 80% were seen once. Sequenced: PBMCs. All receptors come from a woman aged 30 to 39 in good health and CMV-seronegative. The CDR3 runs from the conserved cysteine through the conserved F or W. The order of the fields is clone size, V gene, D gene, CDR3 length, J gene, CDR3 protein, CDR3 DNA. The D gene is left open where the match is weak. Not all rows give a size; the values are once, few, many and, for expanded clones, a class.

>-|TRBV19|-|16|TRBJ2-1
CASSIVSTPSYNEQFF
TGTGCCAGTAGTATAGTGAGCACTCCGTCCTACAATGAGCAGTTCTTC
>-|TRBV19|TRBD1|14|TRBJ2-7
CASSMWTGEGEQYF
TGTGCCAGTAGTATGTGGACAGGGGAAGGCGAGCAGTACTTC
>-|TRBV6-1|-|12|TRBJ2-7
CASSEIAYEQYF
TGTGCCAGCAGTGAAATCGCCTACGAGCAGTACTTC
>-|TRBV11-2|-|14|TRBJ1-1
CASSWPRGGTEAFF
TGTGCCAGCAGCTGGCCCCGGGGGGGCACTGAAGCTTTCTTT
>-|TRBV6-4|TRBD2|15|TRBJ2-1
CASSPFGGNYNEQFF
TGTGCCAGCAGCCCATTCGGGGGGAACTACAATGAGCAGTTCTTC
>once|TRBV9|TRBD1|14|TRBJ2-7
CASSAGQGLYEQYF
TGTGCCAGCAGCGCGGGACAGGGCCTCTACGAGCAGTACTTC
>few|TRBV13|TRBD2|15|TRBJ2-1
CASSPPRTSGNEQFF
TGTGCCAGCAGCCCGCCTAGGACTAGCGGGAATGAGCAGTTCTTC
>few|TRBV6-4|TRBD2|14|TRBJ2-3
CASSDGLAGDTQYF
TGTGCCAGCAGTGATGGACTAGCGGGAGATACGCAGTATTTT
>-|TRBV9|TRBD1|15|TRBJ1-3
CASSLQGALGNTIYF
TGTGCCAGCAGCCTACAGGGGGCGCTTGGAAACACCATATATTTT
>-|TRBV30|-|14|TRBJ1-3
CAWAGLSSGNTIYF
TGTGCCTGGGCAGGGTTAAGCTCTGGAAACACCATATATTTT